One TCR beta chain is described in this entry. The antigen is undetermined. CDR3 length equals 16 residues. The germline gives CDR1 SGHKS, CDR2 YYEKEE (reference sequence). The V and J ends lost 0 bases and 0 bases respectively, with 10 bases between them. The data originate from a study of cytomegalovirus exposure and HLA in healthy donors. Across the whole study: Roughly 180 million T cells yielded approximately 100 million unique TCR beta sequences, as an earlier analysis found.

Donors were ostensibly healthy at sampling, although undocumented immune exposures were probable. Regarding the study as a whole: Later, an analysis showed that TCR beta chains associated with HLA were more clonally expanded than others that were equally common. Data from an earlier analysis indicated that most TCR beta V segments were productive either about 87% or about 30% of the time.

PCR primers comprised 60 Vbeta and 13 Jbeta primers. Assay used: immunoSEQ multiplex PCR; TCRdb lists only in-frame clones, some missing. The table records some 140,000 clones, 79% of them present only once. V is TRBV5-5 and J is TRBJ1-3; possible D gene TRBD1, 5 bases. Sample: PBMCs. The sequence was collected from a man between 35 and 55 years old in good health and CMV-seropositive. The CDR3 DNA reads TGTGCCAGCAGCTTGGGGGGGGGTTACTCTGGAAACACCATATATTTT. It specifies CASSLGGGYSGNTIYF.